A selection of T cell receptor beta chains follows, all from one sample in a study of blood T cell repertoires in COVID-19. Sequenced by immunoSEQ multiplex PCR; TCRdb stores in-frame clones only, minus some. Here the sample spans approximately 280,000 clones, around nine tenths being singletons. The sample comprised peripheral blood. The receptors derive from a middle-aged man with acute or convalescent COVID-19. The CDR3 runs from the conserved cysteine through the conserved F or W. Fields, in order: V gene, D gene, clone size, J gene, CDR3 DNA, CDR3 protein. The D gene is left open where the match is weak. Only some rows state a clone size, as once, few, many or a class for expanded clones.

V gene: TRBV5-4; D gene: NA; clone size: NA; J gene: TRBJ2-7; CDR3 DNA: TGTGCCAGCAGCCCGGGGGTGGGGGTCCCTAGCTCCTACGAGCAGTACTTC; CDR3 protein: CASSPGVGVPSSYEQYF
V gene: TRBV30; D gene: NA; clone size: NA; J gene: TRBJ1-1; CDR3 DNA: TGTGCCTGCGGGGGGCTAGGGACTGAAGCTTTCTTT; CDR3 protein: CACGGLGTEAFF
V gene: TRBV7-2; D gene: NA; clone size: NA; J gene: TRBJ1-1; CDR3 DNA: TGTGCCAGCCCCAGAAATAGGGGGAGGAACACTGAAGCTTTCTTT; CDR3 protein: CASPRNRGRNTEAFF
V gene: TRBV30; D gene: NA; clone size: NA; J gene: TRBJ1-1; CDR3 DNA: TGTGCCTGGAGTCGAGAGGAGGACACTGAAGCTTTCTTT; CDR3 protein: CAWSREEDTEAFF
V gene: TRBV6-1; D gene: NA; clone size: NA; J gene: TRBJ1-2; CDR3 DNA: TGTGCCAGCAGTGAAGAGGGGGGCTACACCTTC; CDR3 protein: CASSEEGGYTF
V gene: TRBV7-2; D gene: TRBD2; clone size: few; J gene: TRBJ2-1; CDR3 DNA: TGTGCCAGCAGGAAAGCGGGGGGGCTCTACAATGAGCAGTTCTTC; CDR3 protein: CASRKAGGLYNEQFF
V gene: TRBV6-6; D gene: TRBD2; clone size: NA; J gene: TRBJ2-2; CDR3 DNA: TGTGCCAGCGGGACTAGTCTGAGCACCGGGGAGCTGTTTTTT; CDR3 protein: CASGTSLSTGELFF
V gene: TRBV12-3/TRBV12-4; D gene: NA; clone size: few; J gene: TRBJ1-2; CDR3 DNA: TGTGCCAGCAACAATGGGAGGGCGGCGGGCTACACCTTC; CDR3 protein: CASNNGRAAGYTF
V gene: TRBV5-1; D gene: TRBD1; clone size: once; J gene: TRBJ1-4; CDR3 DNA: TGCGCCAGCAGCTTAAATGGACAGGGGGCTAGGTGGGAAAAACTGTTTTTT; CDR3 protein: CASSLNGQGARWEKLFF
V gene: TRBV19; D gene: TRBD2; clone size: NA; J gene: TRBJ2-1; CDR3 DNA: TGTGCCACCCACGTTGGGGGGGAAGTCCATGAGCAGTTCTTC; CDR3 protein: CATHVGGEVHEQFF
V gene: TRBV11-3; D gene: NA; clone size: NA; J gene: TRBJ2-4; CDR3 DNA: TGTGCCAGCAGCCCCGGAGGAGCCAAAAACATTCAGTACTTC; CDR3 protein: CASSPGGAKNIQYF
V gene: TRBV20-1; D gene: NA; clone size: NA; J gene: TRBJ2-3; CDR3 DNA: TGCAGTGCCCTTATGAGGGATACGCAGTATTTT; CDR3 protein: CSALMRDTQYF
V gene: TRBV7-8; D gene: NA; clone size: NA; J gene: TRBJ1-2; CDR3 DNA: TGTGCCACCTCGAGAGCCGCGGAGAACTATGGCTACACCTTC; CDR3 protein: CATSRAAENYGYTF
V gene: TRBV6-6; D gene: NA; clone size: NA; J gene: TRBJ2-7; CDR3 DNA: TGTGCCAGCAGGAGAGAGCTCACCTACGAGCAGTACTTC; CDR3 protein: CASRRELTYEQYF
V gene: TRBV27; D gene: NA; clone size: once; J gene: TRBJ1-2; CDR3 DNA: TGTGCCAGCAGTTTAGGGGGGTACCGTGGCTACACCTTC; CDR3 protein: CASSLGGYRGYTF
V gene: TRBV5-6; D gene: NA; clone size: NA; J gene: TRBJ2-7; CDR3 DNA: TGTGCCAGCAGCTTGGTAACGGAGGGGTACGAGCAGTACTTC; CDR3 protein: CASSLVTEGYEQYF
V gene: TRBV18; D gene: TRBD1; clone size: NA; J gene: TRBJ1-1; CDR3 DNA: TGTGCCAGCTCACTGCAAACAGGGGAGAGCACTGAAGCTTTCTTT; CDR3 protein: CASSLQTGESTEAFF
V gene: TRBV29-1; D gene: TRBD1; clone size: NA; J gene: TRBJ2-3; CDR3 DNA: TGCAGCGTTGAAGGTCCGGGACAGGGTCCCGATACGCAGTATTTT; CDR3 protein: CSVEGPGQGPDTQYF
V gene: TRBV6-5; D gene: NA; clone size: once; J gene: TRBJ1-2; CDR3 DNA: TGTGCCAGCAGTTACTCGTTTGGGCAGGCCGCCTATGGCTACACCTTC; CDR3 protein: CASSYSFGQAAYGYTF
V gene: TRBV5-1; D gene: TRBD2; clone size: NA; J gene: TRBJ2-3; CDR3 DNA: TGCGCCAGCAGCTTGAAGGGACTAGCGGGGGGGACCACAGATACGCAGTATTTT; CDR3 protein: CASSLKGLAGGTTDTQYF
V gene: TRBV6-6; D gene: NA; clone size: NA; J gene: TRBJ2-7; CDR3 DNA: TGTGCCAGCAGCCCGGGCGGGGTAAGGGAGCAGTACTTC; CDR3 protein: CASSPGGVREQYF
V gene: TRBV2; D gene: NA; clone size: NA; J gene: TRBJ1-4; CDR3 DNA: TGTGCCACGAGGTTGGGGGGTTCTAATGAAAAACTGTTTTTT; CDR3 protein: CATRLGGSNEKLFF
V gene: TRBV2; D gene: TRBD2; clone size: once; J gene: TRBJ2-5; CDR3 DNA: TGTGCCAGCAGTGGGTCTAGCGGGGGGCTCGAGACCCAGTACTTC; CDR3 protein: CASSGSSGGLETQYF
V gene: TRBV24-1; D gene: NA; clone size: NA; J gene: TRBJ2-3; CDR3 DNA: TGTGCCACCTCTGCGGCGGGCGGCACAGATACGCAGTATTTT; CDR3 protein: CATSAAGGTDTQYF
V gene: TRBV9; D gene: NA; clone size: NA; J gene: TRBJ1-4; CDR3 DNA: TGTGCCAGCAGCGCCGGGGGGTCTCTCGGTGAAAAACTGTTTTTT; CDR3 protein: CASSAGGSLGEKLFF
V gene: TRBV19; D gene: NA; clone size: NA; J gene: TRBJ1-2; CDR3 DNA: TGTGCCACTGCACTCTCGGGAGTTGGGATATATGGCTACACCTTC; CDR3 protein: CATALSGVGIYGYTF
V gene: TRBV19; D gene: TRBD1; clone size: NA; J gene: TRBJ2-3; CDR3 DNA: TGTGCCAGTAGCAATGGGGGACAGGGGGCGATAGATACGCAGTATTTT; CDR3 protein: CASSNGGQGAIDTQYF
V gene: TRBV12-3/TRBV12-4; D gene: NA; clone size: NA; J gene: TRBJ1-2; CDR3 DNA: TGTGCCAGCAGCTCTACAGCTACCTATGGCTACACCTTC; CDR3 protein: CASSSTATYGYTF
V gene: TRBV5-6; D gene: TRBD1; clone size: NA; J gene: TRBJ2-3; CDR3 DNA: TGTGCCAGCAGCTTGAGGGACAGGGCAAGAGATACGCAGTATTTT; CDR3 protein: CASSLRDRARDTQYF
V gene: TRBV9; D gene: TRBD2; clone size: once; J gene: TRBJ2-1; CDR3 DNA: TGTGCCAGCAGCGTAGGGGCTAGCGGGGGGTCCCGCTCCTACAATGAGCAGTTCTTC; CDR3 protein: CASSVGASGGSRSYNEQFF
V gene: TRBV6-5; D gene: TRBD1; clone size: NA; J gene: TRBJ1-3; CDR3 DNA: TGTGCCAGCAGCCCCGGACAGGAGGGAAACACCATATATTTT; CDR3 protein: CASSPGQEGNTIYF
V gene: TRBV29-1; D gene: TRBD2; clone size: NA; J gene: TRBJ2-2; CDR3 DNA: TGCCGCGTCCCGGGGGGGGCGGTGGGGCACACCGGGGAGCTGTTTTTT; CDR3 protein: CRVPGGAVGHTGELFF
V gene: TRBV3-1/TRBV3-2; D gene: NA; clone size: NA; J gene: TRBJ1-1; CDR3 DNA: TGTGCCAGCAGCCAAGGGGGGCTGACAGCTGAAGCTTTCTTT; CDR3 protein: CASSQGGLTAEAFF